Listed below are T cell receptor beta chains from one sample, sequenced in a study of a mutant IDH1 vaccine in newly diagnosed glioma. Produced via immunoSEQ multiplex PCR; TCRdb's table is partial and in-frame only. The sample includes 85,000 to 100,000 clones, 80% of them seen just once. The specimen comprised PBMCs, sampled from a glioma patient treated with radiotherapy, temozolomide or both. The receptors shown here come from a man aged 35 to 55 with glioma. Each CDR3 is given with its conserved first and last residue. The D gene is left open where the match is weak. Clone size is shown for a subset of rows, as once, few, many or a class of expanded clone.

v_call	clone_size	j_call	d_call	cdr3_nt	cdr3_aa
TRBV2	.	TRBJ1-5	.	TGTGCCAGCAGTGAAGTAGGGGGAACCAATCAGCCCCAGCATTTT	CASSEVGGTNQPQHF
TRBV19	.	TRBJ1-5	.	TGTGCCAGTATGGATGGCAGGGGCTTTAATCAGCCCCAGCATTTT	CASMDGRGFNQPQHF
TRBV6-6	.	TRBJ1-2	TRBD1	TGTGCCAGCAGTTACCGCGGGACAGGGTTAATTGGCTACACCTTC	CASSYRGTGLIGYTF
TRBV5-6	.	TRBJ2-3	TRBD1	TGTGCCAGCAGATCGGACAGGGCCCCAGATACGCAGTATTTT	CASRSDRAPDTQYF
TRBV6-5	few	TRBJ2-2	TRBD2	TGTGCCAGCAGGCCCGGGGGGACGAACACCGGGGAGCTGTTTTTT	CASRPGGTNTGELFF
TRBV6-5	.	TRBJ2-3	.	TGTGCCAGCCAGAAACGGGGAACCCTCCTAGATACGCAGTATTTT	CASQKRGTLLDTQYF
TRBV7-2	.	TRBJ1-3	.	TGTGCCAGCAGCCCGGACAGATACTCTGGAAACACCATATATTTT	CASSPDRYSGNTIYF
TRBV5-6	.	TRBJ2-1	TRBD2	TGTGCCAGCAGCTTGGGGCGACTAGCGGACTACAATGAGCAGTTCTTC	CASSLGRLADYNEQFF
TRBV5-4	.	TRBJ2-1	.	TGTGCCAGCAGCTTGGGAATAGAGCGGAATGAGCAGTTCTTC	CASSLGIERNEQFF
TRBV15	.	TRBJ2-4	.	TGTGCCACCAGCAGAGAGGGGCTCGCGGAAAACATTCAGTACTTC	CATSREGLAENIQYF
TRBV2	few	TRBJ1-4	.	TGTGCCAGCATGAAACAGACTGCAACTAATGAAAAACTGTTTTTT	CASMKQTATNEKLFF
TRBV4-2	.	TRBJ2-7	TRBD2	TGTGCCAGCAGCCAAGATCAGGGTAGCGGGGGGGACGAGCAGTACTTC	CASSQDQGSGGDEQYF
TRBV4-2	.	TRBJ1-1	.	TGTGCCAGCAGCCAAACCGGGACTAGTGAAGCTTTCTTT	CASSQTGTSEAFF
TRBV7-2	.	TRBJ2-3	TRBD2	TGTGCCAGCAGCTTATTAACAGCGGGAGGGCCAGATACGCAGTATTTT	CASSLLTAGGPDTQYF
TRBV10-3	.	TRBJ2-3	.	TGTGCCATCAGACAGGGTTATAGCACAGATACGCAGTATTTT	CAIRQGYSTDTQYF
TRBV9	few	TRBJ2-1	TRBD2	TGTGCCAGCAGCGTAGTTGACCGGGAGGGTGAGCAGTTCTTC	CASSVVDREGEQFF
TRBV21-1	.	TRBJ2-3	.	TGTGCCAGCCCCCCTCTGATCGACCCAGATACGCAGTATTTT	CASPPLIDPDTQYF
TRBV5-8	.	TRBJ2-5	.	TGTGCCAGCAGCTCCCTGGGGCCACGCCAAGAGACCCAGTACTTC	CASSSLGPRQETQYF
TRBV7-6	.	TRBJ2-7	TRBD1	TGTGCCAGCAGCCCGCGACAGGGGTCGGGCGAGCAGTACTTC	CASSPRQGSGEQYF
TRBV27	once	TRBJ2-7	TRBD1	TGTGCCAGCAGGGACCCAGTGGGACAGGGCTTGCACGAGCAGTACTTC	CASRDPVGQGLHEQYF
TRBV4-1	.	TRBJ1-2	.	TGCGCCAGCAGCCAACACCACGGGATTGCCTATGGAGACTACACCTTC	CASSQHHGIAYGDYTF
TRBV15	.	TRBJ1-1	.	TGTGCCACCAGCAGAGATGTACAGACCAACACTGAAGCTTTCTTT	CATSRDVQTNTEAFF
TRBV11-3	.	TRBJ2-3	.	TGTGCCAGCAGTCCGGGAGACGACACAGATACGCAGTATTTT	CASSPGDDTDTQYF
TRBV29-1	.	TRBJ2-7	.	TGCAGCGTCGATAGTGGTCAGGCAGGGCACAGTTACGAGCAGTACTTC	CSVDSGQAGHSYEQYF